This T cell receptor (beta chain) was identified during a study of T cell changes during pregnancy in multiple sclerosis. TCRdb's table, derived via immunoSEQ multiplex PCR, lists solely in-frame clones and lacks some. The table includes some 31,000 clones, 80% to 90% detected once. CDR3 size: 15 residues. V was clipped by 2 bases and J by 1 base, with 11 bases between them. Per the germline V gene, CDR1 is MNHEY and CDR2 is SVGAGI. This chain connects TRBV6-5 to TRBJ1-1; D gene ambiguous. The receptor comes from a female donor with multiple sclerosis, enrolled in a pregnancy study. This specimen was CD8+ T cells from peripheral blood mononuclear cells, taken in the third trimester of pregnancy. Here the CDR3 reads CASSYSTTGNTEAFF. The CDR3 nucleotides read TGTGCCAGCAGTTACAGTACCACGGGGAACACTGAAGCTTTCTTT.